One and the same sample provided the 17 T cell receptor beta chains below, sequenced in a study of CD8 T cells in ankylosing spondylitis listed by TCRdb under 2017. The library was generated by 5' RACE. Sequencing took place on an Illumina HiSeq 2500. Using fastp at Q25 and MiXCR, TCRdb reprocessed the public reads and kept productive beta chains. Each CDR3 protein appears once, grouped with its most common genes and DNA. The sample table contains more than 60,000 distinct CDR3 sequences; only one count was recorded for under 7.5% of them. Together, the top ten hold approximately 5% of the sample. The sequenced sample was synovial fluid, either unsorted or a sorted T cell fraction (not recorded which). Receptors were obtained from a male donor with ankylosing spondylitis.

Many counts were recorded for this clonotype. The chain joins TRBV28 to TRBJ2-7, with D perhaps assigned TRBD1 or TRBD2 (5 bases each). V lost 6 bases to trimming and J lost 4 bases, with 16 bases between them. Germline values: CDR1 MDHEN, CDR2 SYDVKM. The CDR3 extends over 14 amino acids. The CDR3 DNA reads as TGTGCCAGCAGCCCACCCTTGAGGGGTTACGAGCAGTACTTC. Translation gives CASSPPLRGYEQYF.

The CDR3 nucleotides read TGTGCCATCAGGGACGTCTCCTACGAGCAGTACTTC. Residues: CAIRDVSYEQYF. The chain uses TRBV10-3 and TRBJ2-7; no reliable D call. Trimming stripped 6 bases from V and 0 bases from J, with 6 bases between. There are 12 residues in the CDR3. In germline, CDR1 is ENHRY, CDR2 SYGVKD.

This clonotype has at least ten counts. The gene calls are TRBV20-1 and TRBJ2-1; possibly TRBD2 for D (5 bases). The germline gives CDR1 DFQATT, CDR2 SNEGSKA (reference sequence). The ends were cut back, 0 bases at V and 3 bases at J, with 24 bases in the middle. The CDR3 is made up of 19 amino acids. The CDR3 sequence is CSARDPNVGMGGRYNEQFF. CDR3 nucleotides: TGCAGTGCTAGAGACCCCAATGTTGGAATGGGCGGGCGCTACAATGAGCAGTTCTTC.

This clonotype qualifies as medium-sized (0.01 to 0.1%). The V and J genes are TRBV30 and TRBJ1-2; D uncertain. The CDR3 spans 12 residues. Germline V gene sequence: CDR1 GTSNPN, CDR2 SVGIG (reference sequence). The V end lost 2 bases, the J end lost 8 bases, and 12 bases lay between the germline ends. CDR3 loop: CAWSRQANGYTF. As DNA, the CDR3 is TGTGCCTGGAGTCGTCAGGCGAACGGCTACACCTTC.

This chain connects TRBV9 to TRBJ2-1, with D unclear. Germline CDR1 SGDLS, CDR2 YYNGEE. The CDR3 runs to 17 residues. V shed 5 bases and J shed 0 bases, with 18 bases lying between them. The CDR3, as DNA: TGTGCCAGCAGTAGACTCCTGGGGTTTACCTCCTACAATGAGCAGTTCTTC. It codes for CASSRLLGFTSYNEQFF.

This clonotype was observed a handful of times. The chain combines TRBV27 with TRBJ1-6, with unresolved D. The CDR3 contains 17 residues. Germline CDR1 MNHEY, CDR2 SMNVEV (reference sequence). V was clipped by 3 bases and J by 0 bases, with 12 bases between them. The CDR3 bases are TGTGCCAGCAGTTTGGACCTATTAAGCTCCTATAATTCACCCCTCCACTTT. Amino acid sequence: CASSLDLLSSYNSPLHF.

V gene TRBV3-1 combines with J gene TRBJ2-7; 11 bases line up with TRBD2. CDR3 length equals 15 residues. Losses at the gene ends were 4 bases for V and 2 bases for J; bases not matched to a gene: 4. Germline V gives CDR1 LGHDT, CDR2 YNNKEL (reference sequence). The CDR3 sequence is CASSRGLAGTYEQYF. CDR3 sequence (DNA): TGTGCCAGCAGCCGAGGACTAGCGGGTACCTACGAGCAGTACTTC.

The table lists this clonotype with a few counts. The CDR3 nucleotides are TGTGCCAGCAGCGTCTTAAGCGGCAATGAGCAGTTCTTC. Residues: CASSVLSGNEQFF. V gene TRBV9 combines with J gene TRBJ2-1; D is possibly TRBD2 (5 bases). Germline CDR1 reads SGDLS; CDR2 reads YYNGEE. V was pared by 2 bases and J by 6 bases, with 9 bases between. This CDR3 contains 13 residues.

This clonotype was seen many times. The rearrangement uses TRBV30 and TRBJ1-2; the match to TRBD1 covers 7 bases. The germline gives CDR1 GTSNPN, CDR2 SVGIG (reference sequence). The V and J ends lost 2 bases and 8 bases, in that order; junction bases with no gene match: 5. The CDR3 length is 12 residues. In DNA form, the CDR3 reads TGTGCCTGGAGTCGACAGGGCGGCGGCTACACCTTC. Its translation is CAWSRQGGGYTF.

The chain couples TRBV18 to TRBJ1-2; D gene unclear. Per germline, CDR1 KGHSH and CDR2 LQKENI. The CDR3 spans 12 residues. V dropped 6 bases and J dropped 4 bases, with 9 bases sitting between them. The DNA of the CDR3 is TGTGCCAGCTCCCCTGACACCTATGGCTACACCTTC. This codes for CASSPDTYGYTF. Drawing the rest from reference TRBV18 and TRBJ1-2, the complete variable domain is NAGVMQNPRHLVRRRGQEARLRCSPMKGHSHVYWYRQLPEEGLKFMVYLQKENIIDESGMPKERFSAEFPKEGPSILRIQQVVRGDSAAYFCASSPDTYGYTFGSGTRLTVV.

This chain connects TRBV20-1 to TRBJ1-1, with 11 bases aligning to TRBD1. The CDR3 spans 16 residues. V lost 0 bases and J lost 2; bases outside the gene matches: 5. The germline gives CDR1 DFQATT, CDR2 SNEGSKA (reference sequence). The chain's CDR3 is CSARDWRTGGNTEAFF. As DNA, the CDR3 is TGCAGTGCTAGAGATTGGAGGACAGGGGGCAACACTGAAGCTTTCTTT.

The J gene is TRBJ2-1, the V gene TRBV30; 14 positions match TRBD2. Germline assignment: CDR1 GTSNPN and CDR2 SVGIG (reference sequence). Trimming removed 8 bases from V and 15 bases from J; junction bases left unmatched: 9. The CDR3 contains 12 residues. The CDR3 DNA is TGTGCCCTGGGACTAGCGGGAGAGGTGGCGTTCTTC. Its protein is CALGLAGEVAFF.

In regard to this clonotype: The CDR3 end shows no conserved phenylalanine or tryptophan, and so a read error is likely. The chain links TRBV28 to TRBJ2-5, with D possibly matching TRBD2 (6 bases). CDR1 and CDR2 from the germline V gene are MDHEN and SYDVKM. V was pared by 4 bases and J by 6 bases, with 15 bases between. The CDR3 loop spans 14 amino acids. The CDR3 DNA sequence: TGTGCCAGCAGTTCTGGTCGGGAGCCACAGACCCAGTACTTA. It translates to CASSSGREPQTQYL.

This clonotype was recorded at least ten times. The genes are TRBV12-3 or TRBV12-4 and TRBJ1-5, with D unclear. The CDR3 sequence is 15 residues long. The V and J ends lost 0 bases and 2 bases respectively, with 8 bases between them. The CDR3 sequence is CASSLALGGNQPQHF. The CDR3 DNA sequence: TGTGCCAGCAGTTTAGCCCTCGGGGGCAATCAGCCCCAGCATTTT.

There are many counts of this clonotype. CDR3 in amino acids: CASSFAGGPVTDTQYF. The CDR3 DNA reads TGTGCCAGCAGCTTTGCGGGAGGGCCAGTCACAGATACGCAGTATTTT. This chain connects TRBV11-2 to TRBJ2-3, with 9 bases matching TRBD2. Trimming cost V 3 bases and J 2 bases; bases outside gene matches: 6. Germline values: CDR1 SGHAT, CDR2 FQNNGV. The CDR3 covers 16 residues.

For this clonotype: An end of the junction does not agree with germline; a read error may underlie this. CDR3 bases: TGCGCCTGCAGCTTGGCGGGGGCCGGGGAGCTGTTTTTT. Protein product: CACSLAGAGELFF. The chain uses TRBV5-1 and TRBJ2-2; 7 nucleotides agree with TRBD2. Germline CDR1 is SGHRS and CDR2 is YFSETQ. The CDR3 extends over 13 amino acids.

This clonotype was seen at least ten times. V is TRBV5-1 and J is TRBJ2-1, with 13 bases fitting TRBD2. This CDR3 contains 18 residues. Germline CDR1 reads SGHRS; CDR2 reads YFSETQ. The trim removed 0 bases at V and 2 bases at J, leaving 5 bases unmatched. CDR3 region: CASSLGPGLAGTYNEQFF. CDR3 coding DNA: TGCGCCAGCAGCTTGGGACCGGGACTAGCGGGGACCTACAATGAGCAGTTCTTC.